The next 9 T cell receptor beta chains were all read from a single sample in a study of OX40 agonist ivuxolimab in advanced cancers. Assay used: immunoSEQ multiplex PCR; TCRdb lists only in-frame clones, some missing. Of approximately 90,000 clones in the sample, roughly 89% were seen once. Sample: CD4+ or CD8+ T cells sorted from blood, taken in a trial of the OX40 agonist ivuxolimab. These receptors all stem from an adult with an advanced solid tumor such as melanoma, head and neck, liver or kidney cancer.

This clone was counted between two and nine times. The CDR3 region has the DNA TGTGCCAGCAGCTTGTCGGATCGGCGGGATACGCAGTATTTT. Amino acid sequence: CASSLSDRRDTQYF. The rearrangement uses TRBV5-4 and TRBJ2-3; no firm D call. The V and J ends lost 1 base and 6 bases respectively, with 12 bases between them. Germline V gene lookup returns CDR1 SGHNT and CDR2 YYREEE (reference sequence). CDR3 length equals 14 residues.

This sequence joins TRBV9 and TRBJ2-1; D gene uncertain. Trimming took 0 bases from V and 9 from J, leaving 13 bases between them. This CDR3 spans 14 amino acids. CDR1 is SGDLS and CDR2 is YYNGEE in the germline V gene. The CDR3 spells CASSVELRAGEQFF. CDR3 coding DNA: TGTGCCAGCAGCGTAGAACTCCGAGCAGGTGAGCAGTTCTTC.

The chain couples TRBV6-1 to TRBJ2-7; 8 bases agree with TRBD1. Germline values: CDR1 MNHNS, CDR2 SASEGT. The CDR3 runs 15 residues. The V segment lost 7 bases and the J segment 1 base; nucleotides outside the gene matches: 9. CDR3 DNA sequence: TGTGCCAGCAAGAGGGACAGGCGAGAGTCCTACGAGCAGTACTTC. Translation: CASKRDRRESYEQYF.

The chain carries TRBV5-6 and TRBJ1-5; no firm D call. CDR3 length equals 14 residues. V lost 4 bases to trimming and J lost 0 bases, with 8 bases between them. Germline assignment: CDR1 SGHDT and CDR2 YYEEEE. The CDR3 DNA is TGTGCCAGCAGCGGAAGGTATAGCAATCAGCCCCAGCATTTT. Its protein product is CASSGRYSNQPQHF.

The gene calls are TRBV2 and TRBJ1-2; no clear D gene. This CDR3 spans 13 amino acids. Trimming removed 4 bases from V and 5 bases from J, with 11 bases in between. In germline, CDR1 is SNHLY, CDR2 FYNNEI. The CDR3 protein is CASSVRMMYGYTF. Written as DNA, the CDR3 is TGTGCCAGCAGTGTACGGATGATGTATGGCTACACCTTC.

V and J are TRBV5-1 and TRBJ2-2; no reliable D call. The V gene lost 0 bases and the J gene lost 5 bases, with 11 bases spanning the gap. Germline V CDR1 and CDR2: SGHRS, YFSETQ. The CDR3 loop spans 15 amino acids. The CDR3 DNA follows: TGCGCCAGCAGCTTGGCCGGCTCTCGGACCGGGGAGCTGTTTTTT. Encoded protein: CASSLAGSRTGELFF.

This clone appeared a single time. V gene TRBV29-1 combines with J gene TRBJ2-1; D uncertain. V shed 4 bases and J shed 7 bases, with 11 bases lying between them. Germline values: CDR1 SQVTM, CDR2 ANQGSEA. The CDR3 runs 12 residues. As DNA, the CDR3 is TGCAGCGTTGCTCCCGAGGATAATGAGCAGTTCTTC. Translating gives CSVAPEDNEQFF.

The genes are TRBV11-1 and TRBJ2-2; D is possibly TRBD1 (5 bases). Per the germline V gene, CDR1 is SGHAT and CDR2 is FQDESV (reference sequence). The CDR3 runs 14 residues. Trimming left V 5 bases short and J 0 bases short, with 7 bases between. CDR3 DNA: TGTGCCAGCAGCCCCAGGGCGAACACCGGGGAGCTGTTTTTT. It yields the protein CASSPRANTGELFF.

The chain couples TRBV4-3 to TRBJ1-2; D is unresolved. CDR3 size: 14 residues. Germline assignment: CDR1 LGHNA and CDR2 YSLEER. Trimming shortened V by 0 bases and J by 8 bases, and 13 bases separated the two germline ends. The CDR3: CASSQDRVQGGYTF. CDR3 nucleotides: TGCGCCAGCAGCCAAGATAGAGTTCAAGGGGGCTACACCTTC.